One and the same sample provided the 21 T cell receptor beta chains below, sequenced in a study of control samples from healthy donors and cancer patients. Clones were read by immunoSEQ multiplex PCR, and TCRdb kept only the in-frame ones, dropping some. The table lists 160,000 or so clones, around nine tenths of them singletons. The material sequenced was blood. Receptors originate from a woman in her twenties or thirties in good health.

V gene TRBV4-1 combines with J gene TRBJ2-1; no firm D call. Trimming took 0 bases from V and 9 from J, leaving 12 bases between them. The CDR3 covers 14 residues. Germline CDR1 and CDR2: MGHRA and YSYEKL. The CDR3 DNA reads TGCGCCAGCAGCCAAGAAATGGATCTTCTTGAGCAGTTCTTC. This encodes CASSQEMDLLEQFF.

The CDR3 is CASSSSPINEKLFF. The CDR3 DNA reads TGTGCCAGCAGCTCAAGCCCGATAAATGAAAAACTGTTTTTT. This chain uses TRBV7-9 with TRBJ1-4; D remains unclear. V was trimmed by 4 bases and J by 5 bases, leaving 11 bases between them. This CDR3 is built from 14 residues. In germline, CDR1 is SEHNR, CDR2 FQNEAQ (reference sequence).

This chain joins TRBV5-8 and TRBJ2-7; D may match TRBD1 or TRBD2 (5 bases each). Germline V lookup: CDR1 SGHTS, CDR2 YDEGEE. This CDR3 has 14 amino acids. Trimming stripped 0 bases from V and 6 bases from J, with 13 bases between. Here the CDR3 DNA reads TGTGCCAGCAGCTTGGTGGGAGCAGGGCTCGAGCAGTACTTC. Translation gives CASSLVGAGLEQYF.

DNA of the CDR3: TGTGCCAGTAGTAAACAGGGGAGTTTGACTGAAGCTTTCTTT. This codes for CASSKQGSLTEAFF. The rearrangement joins TRBV19 to TRBJ1-1; 7 nucleotides agree with TRBD1. V lost 4 bases to trimming and J lost 5 bases; unmatched junction nucleotides: 7. The CDR3 spans 14 residues. Germline V gene data show CDR1 as LNHDA and CDR2 as SQIVND (reference sequence).

This chain joins TRBV5-5 and TRBJ2-4; D is ambiguous. V gave up 1 base and J gave up 1 base, with 6 bases separating them. Germline CDR1 SGHKS, CDR2 YYEKEE (reference sequence). CDR3 length equals 14 residues. CDR3 residues: CASSLMAAKNIQYF. The CDR3 region has the DNA TGTGCCAGCAGCTTGATGGCTGCCAAAAACATTCAGTACTTC. The variable domain in full, completed from reference TRBV5-5 and TRBJ2-4, reads DAGVTQSPTHLIKTRGQQVTLRCSPISGHKSVSWYQQVLGQGPQFIFQYYEKEERGRGNFPDRFSARQFPNYSSELNVNALLLGDSALYLCASSLMAAKNIQYFGAGTRLSVL.

The chain combines TRBV13 with TRBJ1-6; 9 positions match TRBD1. The ends lost 3 bases at V and 0 bases at J; junction bases unmatched: 3. This CDR3 is built from 17 residues. Germline V gives CDR1 PRHDT, CDR2 FYEKMQ (reference sequence). The CDR3: CASSLGQGSSYNSPLHF. DNA of the CDR3: TGTGCCAGCAGCTTGGGACAGGGAAGCTCCTATAATTCACCCCTCCACTTT.

V is TRBV30 and J is TRBJ1-6, with TRBD1 identical over 12 bases. The length of the CDR3 is 14 residues. In germline, CDR1 is GTSNPN, CDR2 SVGIG (reference sequence). V lost 5 bases, J lost 10 bases, and 6 bases stayed unmatched. The CDR3 nucleotides are TGTGCCTGGCAGCCCGGGACAGGGGGCTCACCCCTCCACTTT. It encodes CAWQPGTGGSPLHF.

This clone was counted only a few times. The V gene is TRBV10-2, the J gene TRBJ2-7; 12 bases map to TRBD1. CDR1 WSHSY and CDR2 SAAADI come from the germline V gene. Unmatched junction bases numbered 4, after V lost 6 bases and J lost 7 bases. This CDR3 comprises 13 residues. The CDR3, as DNA: TGCGCCAGCAGGGGACAGGGGGCAGGGGAGCAGTACTTC. This gives the protein CASRGQGAGEQYF.

V and J are TRBV7-9 and TRBJ1-6; no reliable D call. The CDR3 extends over 14 amino acids. Germline lookup yields CDR1 SEHNR and CDR2 FQNEAQ (reference sequence). The V end lost 1 base, the J end lost 7 bases, and 8 bases lay between the germline ends. This CDR3 is CASSLEQRNSPLHF. CDR3 sequence (DNA): TGTGCCAGCAGCTTAGAACAGCGAAATTCACCCCTCCACTTT. Drawing the rest from reference TRBV7-9 and TRBJ1-6, the complete variable domain is DTGVSQNPRHKITKRGQNVTFRCDPISEHNRLYWYRQTLGQGPEFLTYFQNEAQLEKSRLLSDRFSAERPKGSFSTLEIQRTEQGDSAMYLCASSLEQRNSPLHFGNGTRLTVT.

The V and J genes are TRBV5-1 and TRBJ2-1; D is perhaps TRBD2 (6 bases). Trimming shortened V by 0 bases and J by 3 bases, and 10 bases separated the two germline ends. The germline V gene encodes CDR1 SGHRS and CDR2 YFSETQ. The CDR3 length is 15 residues. The CDR3: CASSLGGLNYNEQFF. The CDR3 DNA reads as TGCGCCAGCAGCTTGGGGGGACTCAACTACAATGAGCAGTTCTTC.

This clone was seen a single time. CDR3 amino acids: CASSVSTSSYNSPLHF. The CDR3 nucleotides are TGTGCCAGCAGCGTATCTACGAGCTCCTATAATTCACCCCTCCACTTT. The chain carries TRBV9 and TRBJ1-6; D uncertain. Germline V CDR1 and CDR2: SGDLS, YYNGEE. V was pared by 1 base and J by 0 bases, with 8 bases between. This CDR3 is built from 16 residues.

V gene TRBV19 combines with J gene TRBJ1-2; D gene ambiguous. The CDR3 length is 15 residues. V gave up 7 bases and J gave up 1 base, with 16 bases separating them. CDR1 and CDR2 (germline): LNHDA, SQIVND (reference sequence). The CDR3: CASTQTRRGNYGYTF. In DNA, the CDR3 is TGTGCCAGTACTCAGACCCGACGAGGTAACTATGGCTACACCTTC.

V usage is TRBV27 and J usage is TRBJ2-1, with 7 positions matching TRBD2. CDR1 and CDR2 from the germline V gene are MNHEY and SMNVEV (reference sequence). The V gene end was trimmed by 7 bases and the J gene end by 3 bases; junction bases not matched to a gene: 12. This CDR3 region has 16 residues. CDR3 residues: CASTLVPSGDYNEQFF. CDR3 coding DNA: TGTGCCAGCACCCTAGTCCCTAGCGGAGACTACAATGAGCAGTTCTTC.

The chain combines TRBV11-2 with TRBJ2-1; D may match TRBD1 or TRBD2 (5 bases each). This CDR3 has 15 amino acids. CDR1 and CDR2 (germline): SGHAT, FQNNGV. The V gene lost 6 bases and the J gene lost 10 bases, with 22 bases spanning the gap. DNA of the CDR3: TGTGCCAGCAGTTACGATCCCGGGACCGGCCTAGAGCAGTTCTTC. Translation gives CASSYDPGTGLEQFF.

V gene TRBV2 combines with J gene TRBJ2-7, with 7 bases identical to TRBD1. J lost 2 bases, V lost 1 base, and 2 bases had no gene match. Germline lookup yields CDR1 SNHLY and CDR2 FYNNEI. CDR3 length: 14 amino acids. The CDR3 loop reads CASSEDRGPYEQYF. The CDR3, as DNA: TGTGCCAGCAGTGAAGACAGGGGCCCCTACGAGCAGTACTTC. The variable domain in full, with the rest retrieved from reference TRBV2 and TRBJ2-7, is EPEVTQTPSHQVTQMGQEVILRCVPISNHLYFYWYRQILGQKVEFLVSFYNNEISEKSEIFDDQFSVERPDGSNFTLKIRSTKLEDSAMYFCASSEDRGPYEQYFGPGTRLTVT.

The chain's CDR3 is CASSQDYGEETQYF. The CDR3 coding sequence is TGTGCCAGCAGCCAAGATTACGGGGAAGAGACCCAGTACTTC. The chain recombines TRBV4-2 with TRBJ2-5; TRBD2 might be the D (5 bases). V dropped 0 bases and J dropped 3 bases, with 8 bases sitting between them. CDR3 length: 14 amino acids. Germline V gene data show CDR1 as LGHNA and CDR2 as YNFKEQ.

This clone turned up a few times. The chain links TRBV6-4 to TRBJ2-1, with 12 bases aligning to TRBD2. Germline trimming cut 0 bases from V and 6 bases from J; bases unmatched to any gene: 0. CDR1 is MRHNA and CDR2 is SNTAGT in the germline V gene. The CDR3 runs to 15 residues. CDR3 coding DNA: TGTGCCAGCAGTGACTCGACTAGCGGGAGCAATGAGCAGTTCTTC. It is translated as CASSDSTSGSNEQFF.

This sequence joins TRBV6-5 and TRBJ2-7; D may be TRBD2 (5 bases). V was cut by 0 bases and J by 2 bases, with 5 bases left in between. The CDR3 covers 13 residues. The V gene's germline CDR1 is MNHEY and CDR2 SVGAGI. The CDR3 loop is CASSYSRAYEQYF. Written as DNA, the CDR3 is TGTGCCAGCAGTTACTCGCGGGCCTACGAGCAGTACTTC.

The chain joins TRBV5-4 to TRBJ1-1; TRBD1 aligns across 7 bases. Germline CDR1 is SGHNT and CDR2 is YYREEE (reference sequence). The CDR3 is made up of 16 amino acids. V dropped 4 bases and J dropped 0; count of bases not matched to a gene: 9. The CDR3 is CASSPELDRVNTEAFF. For the CDR3, the DNA is TGTGCCAGCAGCCCCGAACTTGACAGGGTGAACACTGAAGCTTTCTTT.

The chain recombines TRBV27 with TRBJ2-7; 8 positions agree with TRBD2. The CDR3 consists of 14 residues. The ends lost 4 bases at V and 3 bases at J; junction bases unmatched: 5. The V gene's germline CDR1 is MNHEY and CDR2 SMNVEV (reference sequence). In DNA form, the CDR3 reads TGTGCCAGCAGTTCCGGGACTAGTATCTACGAGCAGTACTTC. Protein sequence: CASSSGTSIYEQYF.

J is TRBJ2-4 and V is TRBV29-1; 10 bases agree with TRBD1. The V gene's germline CDR1 is SQVTM and CDR2 ANQGSEA. The trim removed 1 base at V and 5 bases at J, leaving 5 bases unmatched. This CDR3 spans 15 amino acids. The CDR3 spells CSVEVSGTGENIQYF. The CDR3 region has the DNA TGCAGCGTTGAAGTTTCCGGGACAGGGGAAAACATTCAGTACTTC.